Reported below is one T cell receptor beta chain. The target antigen is unknown. This record belongs to a study of early T cells in non-severe SARS-CoV-2 infection. About the study: Bulk RNA from unsorted whole blood was sequenced; chains were unpaired. The study, taken as a whole, reports: There was a bias toward anti-spike CD8 responses in VDJdb matching, which missed private and CD4 specificities.

Deletions cut 1 base from V and 2 bases from J, with 3 bases between. Germline V gene sequence: CDR1 SGHTA, CDR2 FQGNSA. The CDR3 is made up of 12 amino acids. Unique molecular identifiers were attached to individual cDNA molecules. TCRdb re-analysed the 5' RACE reads in MiXCR, keeping a single row per CDR3 protein. The repertoire holds tens of thousands of distinct CDR3 sequences, with 13% as singletons. The source of this sequence is an adult who was a healthcare worker with PCR-confirmed SARS-CoV-2 infection or an uninfected control (not recorded which). Sequencing was carried out using whole blood. The V gene is TRBV7-2, the J gene TRBJ2-7; D unresolved. In DNA, the CDR3 is TGTGCCAGCAGCTTAGTGACCTACGAGCAGTACTTC. This codes for CASSLVTYEQYF.